This TCR beta chain was identified in a study of shared clonotypes between healthy human individuals. Turning to the study itself: A donor's plate count was three for CD4 naive and three for CD4 memory; CD8 naive had two and CD8 memory one. General study findings and limits: The small donor group covered limited genetic and exposure diversity.

The table came from immunoSEQ multiplex PCR; TCRdb's copy has only in-frame clones and leaves some out. The data show about 2.4 million clones, 93% seen once. The CDR3 sequence is 15 residues long. Germline assignment: CDR1 MNHNS and CDR2 SASEGT. V lost 6 bases to trimming and J lost 3 bases, with 17 bases between them. A remark on this clone: The target antigen is unknown.

This chain links TRBV6-1 with TRBJ1-1; D call uncertain. Sample: naive CD4+ T cells from PBMCs. Documented subset: CD45RA+ positively selected. This receptor was identified in a man between 18 and 35 years old in good health. Some clones in this sample may be carry-over from other donors' samples. The CDR3 nucleotides read TGTGCCAGCAGCACCGGGTCGATTGGGGACACTGAAGCTTTCTTT. It codes for CASSTGSIGDTEAFF.